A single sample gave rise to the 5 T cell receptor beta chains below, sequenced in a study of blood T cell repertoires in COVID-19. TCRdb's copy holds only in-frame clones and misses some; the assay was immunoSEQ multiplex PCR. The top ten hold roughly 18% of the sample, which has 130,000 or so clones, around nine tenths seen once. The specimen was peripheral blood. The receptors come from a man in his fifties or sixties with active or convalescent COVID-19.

CDR3 sequence: CASSPWDRGPSMNTEAFF. CDR3 in DNA: TGTGCCAGCTCACCTTGGGACAGGGGGCCTTCAATGAACACTGAAGCTTTCTTT. The V call is TRBV18, the J call TRBJ1-1; 12 bases fit TRBD1. From germline, CDR1 is KGHSH and CDR2 LQKENI. This CDR3 comprises 18 residues. The ends lost 3 bases at V and 0 bases at J; junction bases unmatched: 8.

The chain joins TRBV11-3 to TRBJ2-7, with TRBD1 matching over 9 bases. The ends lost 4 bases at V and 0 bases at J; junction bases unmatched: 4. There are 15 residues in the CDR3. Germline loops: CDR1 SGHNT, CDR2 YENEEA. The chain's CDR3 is CASSSRTGASYEQYF. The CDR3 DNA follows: TGTGCCAGCAGCTCTCGGACAGGGGCCTCCTACGAGCAGTACTTC.

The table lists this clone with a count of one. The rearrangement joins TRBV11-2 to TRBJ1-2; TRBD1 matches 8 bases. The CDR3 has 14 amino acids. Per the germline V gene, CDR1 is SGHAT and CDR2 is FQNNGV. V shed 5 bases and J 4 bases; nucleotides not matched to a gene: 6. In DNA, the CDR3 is TGTGCCAGCAGCCCGGACAGGGCCGGCTATGGCTACACCTTC. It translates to CASSPDRAGYGYTF.

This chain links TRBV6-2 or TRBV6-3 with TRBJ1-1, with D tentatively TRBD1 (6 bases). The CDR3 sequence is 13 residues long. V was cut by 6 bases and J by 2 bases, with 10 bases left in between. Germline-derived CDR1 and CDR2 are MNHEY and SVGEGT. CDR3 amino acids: CASSRGGNTEAFF. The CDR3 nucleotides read TGTGCCAGCAGCCGGGGGGGCAACACTGAAGCTTTCTTT.

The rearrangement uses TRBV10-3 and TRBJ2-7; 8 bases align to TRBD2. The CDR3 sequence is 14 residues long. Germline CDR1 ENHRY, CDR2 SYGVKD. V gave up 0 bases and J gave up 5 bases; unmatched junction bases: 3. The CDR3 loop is CAISESPGGHEQYF. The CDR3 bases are TGTGCCATCAGTGAGTCTCCGGGAGGGCACGAGCAGTACTTC.